The 20 T cell receptor beta chains below come from one sample, sequenced in a study of blood T cell repertoires in COVID-19. The assay was immunoSEQ multiplex PCR, and TCRdb's table has in-frame clones only and misses some. The data hold around 430,000 clones, with approximately 90% observed a single time. Specimen: PBMCs or T cells enriched from blood (not recorded which). These receptors all stem from a woman aged 45-59 years who had recovered from COVID-19.

V and J are TRBV27 and TRBJ1-5, with a possible D match to TRBD1 (5 bases). The germline V and J ends were trimmed by 0 bases and 3 bases, with 12 bases remaining between them. This CDR3 spans 16 amino acids. Per germline, CDR1 MNHEY and CDR2 SMNVEV (reference sequence). CDR3 bases: TGTGCCAGCAGTTTATCGGGAAGGGGTGACAATCAGCCCCAGCATTTT. It encodes CASSLSGRGDNQPQHF.

The CDR3 reads CSVGYRGTYRTEAFF. In DNA, the CDR3 is TGCAGCGTGGGATACAGGGGCACTTATCGGACTGAAGCTTTCTTT. The chain recombines TRBV29-1 with TRBJ1-1, with TRBD1 matching 7 bases. V lost 6 bases to trimming and J lost 5 bases; unmatched junction nucleotides: 15. This CDR3 is built from 15 residues. In germline, CDR1 is SQVTM, CDR2 ANQGSEA.

V and J are TRBV12-3 or TRBV12-4 and TRBJ2-2, with a tentative D call TRBD2 (5 bases). The CDR3 is 13 residues long. V gave up 7 bases and J gave up 6 bases, with 12 bases separating them. CDR3 sequence: CASNYGMAGELFF. The CDR3 region has the DNA TGTGCCAGCAACTACGGGATGGCCGGGGAGCTGTTTTTT.

The chain combines TRBV2 with TRBJ1-5; weak D call: TRBD1 (5 bases). Looked up from germline, CDR1 is SNHLY and CDR2 is FYNNEI. Trimming stripped 1 base from V and 7 bases from J, with 14 bases between. The CDR3 is 15 amino acids. The DNA of the CDR3 is TGTGCCAGCAGTGAAGAAGTAGCAGGGAGGCAGCCCCAGCATTTT. Encoded protein: CASSEEVAGRQPQHF.

The DNA of the CDR3 is TGTGCCAGCAGCAGGACAGGGGGCGGCAATCAGCCCCAGCATTTT. It codes for CASSRTGGGNQPQHF. The chain employs TRBV6-5 and TRBJ1-5; 11 bases fit TRBD1. After removal of 6 bases from V and 2 bases from J, the junction contained 3 bases not matched to a gene. Per germline, CDR1 MNHEY and CDR2 SVGAGI. The CDR3 totals 15 residues.

V and J are TRBV2 and TRBJ1-5, with 7 bases lining up with TRBD1. Germline CDR1 and CDR2: SNHLY and FYNNEI. CDR3 length: 15 residues. The V and J ends lost 6 bases and 0 bases, in that order; junction bases with no gene match: 5. CDR3 residues: CASSPTGNSNQPQHF. The DNA for the CDR3 is TGTGCCAGCAGCCCGACAGGGAATAGCAATCAGCCCCAGCATTTT.

This clone has only one observation. The chain has TRBV11-2 and TRBJ1-2; TRBD1 aligns across 8 bases. CDR3 length: 13 residues. J gave up 5 bases and V 5 bases, and 4 bases lay outside the gene matches. Germline CDR1 and CDR2: SGHAT and FQNNGV. The DNA for the CDR3 is TGTGCCAGCAGCCCGGGACAGGAATATGGCTACACCTTC. This codes for CASSPGQEYGYTF.

The chain has TRBV3-1 (or the pseudogene TRBV3-2) and TRBJ2-7; tentative D call: TRBD1 (7 bases). V lost 1 base, J lost 2 bases, and 18 bases lay in between. CDR1 and CDR2 from the germline V gene are LGHDT and YNNKEL (reference sequence). The CDR3 runs to 17 residues. CDR3 protein: CASSQGRRGLEPYEQYF. CDR3 coding DNA: TGTGCCAGCAGCCAAGGCCGGAGGGGGCTGGAGCCCTACGAGCAGTACTTC.

This rearrangement joins TRBV7-9 to TRBJ2-3, with D possibly matching TRBD2 (6 bases). The ends were cut back, 0 bases at V and 10 bases at J, with 8 bases in the middle. Per germline, CDR1 SEHNR and CDR2 FQNEAQ (reference sequence). This CDR3 comprises 12 residues. CDR3 DNA sequence: TGTGCCAGCAGCTTAGCGGGGGGACCGCAGTATTTT. Encoded protein: CASSLAGGPQYF.

This clone appeared a single time. This chain links TRBV2 with TRBJ2-5, with 7 nucleotides matching TRBD2. The V gene end was trimmed by 2 bases and the J gene end by 2 bases; junction bases not matched to a gene: 11. From germline, CDR1 is SNHLY and CDR2 FYNNEI. The CDR3 runs 17 residues. The DNA of the CDR3 is TGTGCCAGCAGTGAAATTCGGGGCGGGGGTAAGCAAGAGACCCAGTACTTC. Translated: CASSEIRGGGKQETQYF.

The chain joins TRBV3-1 (or the pseudogene TRBV3-2) to TRBJ2-1, with 9 bases identical to TRBD2. V was clipped by 5 bases and J by 7 bases; unmatched bases: 9. Looked up from germline, CDR1 is LGHDT and CDR2 is YNNKEL (reference sequence). This CDR3 is built from 15 residues. CDR3 sequence: CASSESGTSYNEQFF. The CDR3 region has the DNA TGTGCCAGCAGCGAATCCGGGACTAGCTATAATGAGCAGTTCTTC.

The genes are TRBV7-9 and TRBJ1-2, with D unclear. This CDR3 is built from 14 residues. Germline V CDR1 and CDR2: SEHNR, FQNEAQ (reference sequence). Trimming pared 1 base from V and 0 bases from J, leaving 6 bases between. CDR3 loop: CASSLGRPNYGYTF. In nucleotides, the CDR3 is TGTGCCAGCAGCTTAGGCAGGCCTAACTATGGCTACACCTTC.

J is TRBJ2-7 and V is TRBV11-2, with 11 bases fitting TRBD2. With V trimmed by 0 bases and J by 2 bases, 9 bases remained unmatched. This CDR3 region has 18 residues. Looked up from germline, CDR1 is SGHAT and CDR2 is FQNNGV. This chain's CDR3 is CASSLDNFISGGAYEQYF. DNA for the CDR3: TGTGCCAGCAGCTTAGATAATTTCATTAGCGGGGGGGCCTACGAGCAGTACTTC.

This rearrangement joins TRBV24-1 to TRBJ1-1, with a possible D match to TRBD1 (6 bases). The length of the CDR3 is 16 residues. Germline CDR1 reads KGHDR; CDR2 reads SFDVKD. The V end was cut by 4 bases, the J end by 1 base, with 15 bases between. The CDR3 sequence: CATSDSELTGNTEAFF. The CDR3, as DNA: TGTGCCACCAGTGACTCCGAATTGACAGGGAACACTGAAGCTTTCTTT.

The chain recombines TRBV28 with TRBJ2-7, with D perhaps matching TRBD1 (6 bases). The ends were cut back, 5 bases at V and 0 bases at J, with 17 bases in the middle. The germline CDR1 and CDR2 sequences are MDHEN and SYDVKM. This CDR3 region has 16 residues. The CDR3 DNA sequence: TGTGCCAGCAGTCCGACTCAGGGGTTAAGCTCCTACGAGCAGTACTTC. Its translation is CASSPTQGLSSYEQYF.

This clone was detected only once. The chain has TRBV6-5 and TRBJ2-1; TRBD1 might be the D (6 bases). Germline values: CDR1 MNHEY, CDR2 SVGAGI. Trimming took 7 bases from V and 3 from J, leaving 10 bases between them. CDR3 length equals 13 residues. CDR3 region: CASKKGDYNEQFF. The DNA of the CDR3 is TGTGCCAGCAAGAAGGGGGACTACAATGAGCAGTTCTTC.

In its sample, this clone was seen once. The genes are TRBV27 and TRBJ1-1; perhaps TRBD1 as D (5 bases). With 0 bases removed from V and 4 bases from J, the gap between germline ends came to 9 bases. This CDR3 comprises 14 residues. Germline V gives CDR1 MNHEY, CDR2 SMNVEV (reference sequence). The CDR3 protein is CASSLSGEGTEAFF. In DNA, the CDR3 is TGTGCCAGCAGTTTATCAGGGGAGGGCACTGAAGCTTTCTTT.

Written as DNA, the CDR3 is TGTGCCAGCAGTACAGGCCCGATGGGATATGGCTACACCTTC. This sequence encodes CASSTGPMGYGYTF. The J gene is TRBJ1-2, the V gene TRBV6-5; tentative D call: TRBD1 (5 bases). The CDR3 length is 14 residues. Germline CDR1 is MNHEY and CDR2 is SVGAGI. The V and J ends lost 5 bases and 5 bases respectively, with 15 bases between them.

The chain combines TRBV6-2 or TRBV6-3 with TRBJ1-4; D unclear. Germline V gene sequence: CDR1 MNHEY, CDR2 SVGEGT. V gave up 4 bases and J gave up 0 bases, with 9 bases separating them. The CDR3 has 15 residues. The CDR3 reads CASSWGEPTNEKLFF. CDR3 DNA sequence: TGTGCCAGCAGTTGGGGAGAACCAACTAATGAAAAACTGTTTTTT.

The rearrangement joins TRBV13 to TRBJ2-7; TRBD1 is a possible D gene (5 bases). The CDR3 sequence is 12 residues long. V lost 5 bases and J 6 bases, leaving 11 bases between the germline ends. Germline CDR1 reads PRHDT; CDR2 reads FYEKMQ (reference sequence). The CDR3 DNA reads TGTGCCAGCAGCCCAAACAGGCTCGAGCAGTACTTC. Its translation: CASSPNRLEQYF.